The 15 T cell receptor beta chains presented below share a single source sample, sequenced in a study of STAT5B mutations in CD4+ large granular lymphocyte leukemia. Libraries were prepared by immunoSEQ multiplex PCR; TCRdb keeps only in-frame clonotypes and omits some of them. The sample contains 20,000 to 30,000 clones, 81% of which appear only once. The sample taken for sequencing was CD4+ T cells from blood buffy coats. The origin of the receptors is a human donor in good health.

The V gene is TRBV7-9, the J gene TRBJ2-5; D is ambiguous. Germline V lookup: CDR1 SEHNR, CDR2 FQNEAQ (reference sequence). The CDR3 length is 14 residues. V lost 5 bases to trimming and J lost 5 bases, with 15 bases between them. The CDR3: CASSPTAIGETQYF. The CDR3 DNA reads TGTGCCAGCAGCCCCACCGCGATCGGGGAGACCCAGTACTTC.

This chain links TRBV5-1 with TRBJ2-3; the match to TRBD2 covers 9 bases. V shed 2 bases and J 3 bases; nucleotides not matched to a gene: 7. CDR3 length: 16 amino acids. Germline CDR1 and CDR2: SGHRS and YFSETQ. The CDR3 sequence is CASSLTASGKTDTQYF. In nucleotides, the CDR3 is TGCGCCAGCAGCTTAACCGCTAGCGGGAAAACAGATACGCAGTATTTT.

The gene calls are TRBV7-2 and TRBJ1-1, with 7 bases lining up with TRBD1. The germline CDR1 and CDR2 sequences are SGHTA and FQGNSA. The CDR3 is 15 amino acids. Trimming at V came to 1 base and at J to 8 bases, leaving 10 bases not matched to a gene. CDR3 loop: CASSLGQGNAAEAFF. CDR3 in DNA: TGTGCCAGCAGCTTAGGACAGGGAAACGCCGCCGAAGCTTTCTTT.

The chain recombines TRBV11-3 with TRBJ2-5; weak D call: TRBD1 (6 bases). Between the trimmed V and J ends, which lost 5 bases and 1 base, there was a span of 11 bases. This CDR3 contains 14 residues. Germline V lookup: CDR1 SGHNT, CDR2 YENEEA. CDR3 sequence reads: CASSQSGAQETQYF. CDR3 DNA sequence: TGTGCCAGCAGCCAATCAGGGGCCCAAGAGACCCAGTACTTC.

Only a few counts were recorded for this clone. The V and J genes are TRBV30 and TRBJ2-7, with D perhaps TRBD2 (5 bases). This CDR3 comprises 13 residues. CDR1 and CDR2 from the germline V gene are GTSNPN and SVGIG (reference sequence). Trimming removed 8 bases at V and 0 bases at J, with 14 bases between. The CDR3 region has the DNA TGTGCCGGGCAGCGGACGTTCTCCTACGAGCAGTACTTC. As protein: CAGQRTFSYEQYF.

The chain links TRBV7-9 to TRBJ2-1, with D possibly being TRBD1 (7 bases). Deletions cut 5 bases from V and 8 bases from J, with 16 bases between. The CDR3 has 14 amino acids. CDR1 and CDR2 (germline): SEHNR, FQNEAQ (reference sequence). CDR3 bases: TGTGCCAGCAGCCCGGAGGGGGCGCGGGATGAGCAGTTCTTC. Protein sequence: CASSPEGARDEQFF.

The gene calls are TRBV10-3 and TRBJ2-2; 7 nucleotides match TRBD2. There are 16 residues in the CDR3. Germline V gene sequence: CDR1 ENHRY, CDR2 SYGVKD. V lost 7 bases to trimming and J lost 1 base; unmatched junction nucleotides: 9. CDR3 nucleotide sequence: TGTGCCATCAAGGGGACTATAGACGAGAACACCGGGGAGCTGTTTTTT. It is translated as CAIKGTIDENTGELFF.

The rearrangement links TRBV4-2 to TRBJ2-1; D is ambiguous. The germline CDR1 and CDR2 sequences are LGHNA and YNFKEQ. V lost 3 bases and J lost 6, with 12 bases in between. The length of the CDR3 is 14 residues. The DNA of the CDR3 is TGTGCCAGCAGCCAGGGTAGGGCGTCCAATGAGCAGTTCTTC. Amino acid sequence: CASSQGRASNEQFF.

This chain uses TRBV25-1 with TRBJ1-2; D is ambiguous. V lost 2 bases and J lost 5, with 6 bases in between. The CDR3 contains 12 residues. Germline CDR1 reads MGHDK; CDR2 reads SYGVNS. The CDR3: CASSEGEYGYTF. CDR3 coding DNA: TGTGCCAGCAGTGAAGGGGAATATGGCTACACCTTC.

The DNA for the CDR3 is TGTGCCAGCAGTGATCTAGAGACCCAGTACTTC. This codes for CASSDLETQYF. The chain is built from TRBV6-1 and TRBJ2-5; D gene unclear. Trimming pared 3 bases from V and 4 bases from J, leaving 3 bases between. CDR3 length: 11 residues. The V gene's germline CDR1 is MNHNS and CDR2 SASEGT.

The sample holds a few counts of this clone. V usage is TRBV4-2 and J usage is TRBJ1-4; 8 positions match TRBD1. V lost 4 bases to trimming and J lost 7 bases; unmatched junction nucleotides: 17. Germline V gene data show CDR1 as LGHNA and CDR2 as YNFKEQ. The CDR3 spans 18 residues. Here the CDR3 DNA reads TGTGCCAGCAGCCCCCGCTCGCGGCAGGGGGCGGGTACTGAAAAACTGTTTTTT. Its translation is CASSPRSRQGAGTEKLFF.

The chain combines TRBV2 with TRBJ1-3; D is possibly TRBD1 (5 bases). V lost 6 bases to trimming and J lost 4 bases, with 10 bases between them. The germline V gene encodes CDR1 SNHLY and CDR2 FYNNEI. The CDR3 loop spans 13 amino acids. The CDR3 sequence is CASRSGRGNTIYF. The CDR3, as DNA: TGTGCCAGCAGATCAGGGAGAGGAAACACCATATATTTT.

This clone was seen just once. The rearrangement joins TRBV11-1 to TRBJ1-2; a weak D match, TRBD1 (5 bases). Trimming cost V 1 base and J 2 bases, with 5 bases left between them. The CDR3 length is 13 residues. Germline V gene data show CDR1 as SGHAT and CDR2 as FQDESV (reference sequence). The CDR3 DNA is TGTGCCAGCAGCTTAGGACAGAACTATGGCTACACCTTC. Translating it yields CASSLGQNYGYTF.

The V gene is TRBV6-5, the J gene TRBJ1-3; D call uncertain. Germline V gives CDR1 MNHEY, CDR2 SVGAGI. The CDR3 totals 15 residues. V was cut by 9 bases and J by 0 bases, with 15 bases left in between. The CDR3 region is CASSVGVASGNTIYF. In nucleotides, the CDR3 is TGTGCCAGTTCCGTCGGAGTCGCCTCTGGAAACACCATATATTTT.

Here the CDR3 reads CASSIQNPGTQYF. For the CDR3, the DNA is TGTGCCAGTAGTATCCAGAACCCCGGGACCCAGTACTTC. V gene TRBV19 combines with J gene TRBJ2-5; D not resolved. The CDR3 sequence is 13 residues long. Trimming stripped 3 bases from V and 7 bases from J, with 12 bases between. CDR1 and CDR2 (germline): LNHDA, SQIVND (reference sequence).